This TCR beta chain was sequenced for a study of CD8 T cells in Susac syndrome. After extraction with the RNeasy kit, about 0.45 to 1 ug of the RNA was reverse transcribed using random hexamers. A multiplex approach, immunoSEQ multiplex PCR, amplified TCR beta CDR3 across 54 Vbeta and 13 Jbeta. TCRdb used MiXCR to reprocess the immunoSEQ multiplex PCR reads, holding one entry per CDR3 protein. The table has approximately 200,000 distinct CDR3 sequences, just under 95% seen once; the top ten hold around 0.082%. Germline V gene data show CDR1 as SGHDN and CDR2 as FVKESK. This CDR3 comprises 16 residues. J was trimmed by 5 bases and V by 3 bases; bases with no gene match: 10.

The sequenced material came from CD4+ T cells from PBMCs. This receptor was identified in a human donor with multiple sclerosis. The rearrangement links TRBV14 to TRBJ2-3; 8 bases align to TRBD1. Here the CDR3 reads CASSQGRGLDGDTQYF. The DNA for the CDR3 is TGTGCCAGCAGCCAGGGCAGGGGGCTGGATGGAGATACGCAGTATTTT.